The following is a T cell receptor (beta chain) sequence with its context. This clonotype was counted a few times. Which antigen it targets is not known. No much larger clone exists at a distance of one base, and base qualities are not known. CDR3 length: 16 amino acids, cysteine to phenylalanine. The sequence is cut down to CDR3 DNA, 48 bases in frame from base 1. The germline V gene sets CDR1 to ENHRY and CDR2 to SYGVKD. V is shortened by 3 bases, J by 2 bases, and the region joining them spans 16 bases. Libraries were prepared through multiplex PCR. Sequencing was performed on an Illumina HiSeq 4000. CDR3 regions were amplified by Arm-PCR with iRepertoire HTBI primers to construct TCR beta libraries. Gel purification was performed on PCR products prior to sequencing. Per the original workflow: Gene usage analysis of CDR3 amino acid clonotypes used the approximately 62 TRBV and around 13 TRBJ segments found across samples. Filtered high-quality paired reads were merged into contigs using COPE and FqMerger. BLAST was used to align contigs to IMGT TRBV, TRBD and TRBJ reference genes, and CDR3 was defined according to IMGT. Any clonotype with a frequency above 0.1% was counted as a highly expanded clone. Shannon entropy served as the measure of repertoire diversity, while the Gini coefficient captured V-J evenness. Clonotypes shared by more than one individual were considered public. Using fastp at Q25 and MiXCR, TCRdb reprocessed the public reads and kept productive beta chains. Identical CDR3 proteins give one entry, which carries the most common genes and DNA. These V and J calls rely on TCRdb rather than the paper's analysis. The sample contains 380,000 or so distinct CDR3 sequences, 15% to 20% of them found a single time. The biggest ten clones account for just over 20% of the sample.

The time point tag for this specimen amounts to: newly diagnosed GD, antithyroid drugs for less than 3 months. For both TCR sequencing and RNA sequencing, RNA was extracted from PBMCs using TRIzol. The diagnosis of Graves' disease followed American Thyroid Association guidelines. The patients came from an endocrinology department in Xi'an, China. From each patient, 7.5 to 10 milliliters of peripheral blood was collected into an EDTA anticoagulant tube. Ficoll Paque Plus density gradient separation was used to isolate PBMCs, and no additional T cell sorting was done. An Agilent 2100 Bioanalyzer and agarose gel were used to assess RNA quality, and a NanoDrop 2000 was used to measure RNA concentration. This record comes from a study of regulatory T cells in long-lasting Graves disease (dated by TCRdb to the early 2020s). About the study as a whole: In the newly diagnosed Graves' disease group, patients had been taking antithyroid drugs for less than 3 months. This study used TCR sequencing and RNA sequencing of peripheral blood to compare persistent Graves' disease patients against newly diagnosed Graves' disease patients. The study took place in China and was registered as a clinical trial. A total of 33 samples were covered by TCR sequencing, comprising roughly 13 persistent and around 20 newly diagnosed Graves' disease patients. Beyond this particular receptor, the publication reports: Only the TCR beta chain was sequenced and analyzed. Compared with newly diagnosed patients, patients with persistent Graves' disease had lower TCR Shannon entropy and fewer highly expanded clones, which suggests clonal expansion. Patients with persistent disease shared more public clonotypes (around 2,500) than newly diagnosed patients did (around 980). The small sample size was acknowledged by the authors as a limitation that may reduce accuracy. Preferential use of TRBV28, TRBJ1-2 and TRBJ2-5 was observed in persistent disease, whereas TRBV20-1 and TRBJ2-1 were favored in newly diagnosed disease. Only peripheral blood was studied, because thyroid tissue, the primary lesion, was inaccessible.

A further study also used this sample, focusing on T cells in Graves' hyperthyroidism and ophthalmopathy. The second study also describes: Graves' hyperthyroidism was defined as stable when no progression to ophthalmopathy occurred over 18 months of follow-up. Hyperthyroidism patients were newly diagnosed, had a disease duration of under 2 months, and were aged 18 to 65 years. The study excluded patients with uncontrolled infections, other autoimmune diseases, pregnancy or lactation. Diagnoses were established on the basis of clinical symptoms, serum thyroxine and TRAb, thyroid ultrasound, and orbital computed tomography. The first round of RT-PCR for the TCR CDR3 was performed with the HTBI primer set and the Qiagen OneStep RT-PCR kit. Most expanded thyroid clonotypes (frequency above 0.001) were also found in blood, which suggests that blood repertoires may mirror thyroid immune responses. A model built on a 13 V-J signature distinguished ophthalmopathy from stable hyperthyroidism, reaching roughly 88% sensitivity and about 81% specificity in cross-validation and 80%/75% in testing. In validation, the model predicted progression to ophthalmopathy with approximately 71% sensitivity and 72% to 85% specificity, a median of approximately 6.5 months before onset. TCR V-J signatures able to tell the groups apart were searched for in a discovery cohort of 90 to 100 patients, of whom around 43 had Graves' ophthalmopathy and roughly 58 had stable Graves' hyperthyroidism. Whether ophthalmopathy could be predicted prospectively was tested in an independent validation cohort made up of about 20 hyperthyroidism patients plus 17 patients who later progressed to ophthalmopathy. The approximately 90 discovery patients were divided at random into training and test sets in a 7:3 ratio. In about 6 Graves' hyperthyroidism patients, the study also compared T-cell repertoires from thyroid tissue with T-cell repertoires from blood. Once sampling was done, hyperthyroidism patients were given methimazole at a starting dose of 30 mg daily, whereas ophthalmopathy patients were given high-dose intravenous methylprednisolone. Libraries were constructed in a second round of multiplex PCR, after which size selection and purification were carried out. Sequencing of the libraries was done on an Illumina HiSeq2000 using paired-end 100 bp reads. SOAPnuke was used to process the raw data, with reads discarded if the reads contained adapters or uncalled bases, had a mean Phred below 15, or lacked an exact constant-primer or identifier match. COPE v1.2.5 was used to merge high-quality paired reads, and clonotypes were defined as unique nucleotide sequences. MiTCR v1.1 was used to align clonotypes to the IMGT TRBV, TRBD and TRBJ reference segments. The analysis included only V-J combinations with a frequency above 0.0001, which together covered roughly 99% of the repertoires. The TCS score was defined as the ratio of F50 (clonal expansion) to E x V (chaos), calculated using BLOSUM62-based TCRdist between CDR3 peptides within each V-J. Welch's t-statistics and random forest reduced fewer than 600 V-J features to roughly 13, which were used in a naive Bayes classifier (R e1071). Sample size was not statistically predetermined, and blinding of investigators to group allocation was not performed. TCR Vbeta CDR3 sequencing of roughly 140 peripheral blood samples (roughly 43 ophthalmopathy, 75 to 85 hyperthyroidism and roughly 17 progressor patients) is reported in the paper.

Here the sequenced sample was peripheral blood mononuclear cells (PBMCs), taken at new diagnosis, from a patient treated with antithyroid drugs. The source of this sequence is a woman between 18 and 29 years old with Graves disease. Donor details come from another sample of the same person, matched by shared clones. The rearranged chain carries TRBV10-3 and TRBJ1-1, with no confidently assigned D gene. The nucleotide sequence reads as follows: TGTGCCATCAGTGATTTATTGGGCGACGGCAACACTGAAGCTTTCTTT. This is translated as CAISDLLGDGNTEAFF.